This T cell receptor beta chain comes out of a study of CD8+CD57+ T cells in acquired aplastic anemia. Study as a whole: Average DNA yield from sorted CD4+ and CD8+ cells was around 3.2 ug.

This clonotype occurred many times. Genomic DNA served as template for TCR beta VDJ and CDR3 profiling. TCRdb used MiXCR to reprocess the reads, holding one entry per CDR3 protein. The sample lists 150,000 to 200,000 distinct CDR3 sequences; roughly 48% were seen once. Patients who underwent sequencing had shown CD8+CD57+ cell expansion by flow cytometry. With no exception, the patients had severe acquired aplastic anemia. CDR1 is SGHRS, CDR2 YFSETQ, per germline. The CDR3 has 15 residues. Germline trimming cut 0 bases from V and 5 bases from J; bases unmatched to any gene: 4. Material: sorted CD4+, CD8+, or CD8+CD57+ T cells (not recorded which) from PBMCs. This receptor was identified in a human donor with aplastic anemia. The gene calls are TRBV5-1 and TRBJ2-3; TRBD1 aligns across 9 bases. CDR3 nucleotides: TGCGCCAGCAGCTTGGGGACAGGGGCTGGAGATACGCAGTATTTT. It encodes CASSLGTGAGDTQYF.